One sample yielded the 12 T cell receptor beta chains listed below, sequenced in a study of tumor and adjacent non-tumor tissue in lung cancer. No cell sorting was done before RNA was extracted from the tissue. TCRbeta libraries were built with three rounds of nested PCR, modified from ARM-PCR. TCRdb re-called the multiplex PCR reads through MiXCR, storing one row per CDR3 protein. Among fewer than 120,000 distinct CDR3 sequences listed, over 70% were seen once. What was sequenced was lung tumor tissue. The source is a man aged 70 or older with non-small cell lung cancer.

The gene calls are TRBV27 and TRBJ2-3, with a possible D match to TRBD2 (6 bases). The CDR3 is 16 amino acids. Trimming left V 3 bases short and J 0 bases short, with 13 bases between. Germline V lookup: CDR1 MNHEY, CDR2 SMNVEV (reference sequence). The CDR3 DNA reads TGTGCCAGCAGTTTTTGGGGGGAGCAGAGCACAGATACGCAGTATTTT. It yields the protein CASSFWGEQSTDTQYF.

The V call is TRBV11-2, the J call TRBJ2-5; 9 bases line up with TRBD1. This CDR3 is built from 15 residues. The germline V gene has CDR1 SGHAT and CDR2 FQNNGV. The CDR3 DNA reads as TGTGTCAACAGCTTACAGGGGGCGCAGCGAGATACCCAGTACTTC. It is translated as CVNSLQGAQRDTQYF.

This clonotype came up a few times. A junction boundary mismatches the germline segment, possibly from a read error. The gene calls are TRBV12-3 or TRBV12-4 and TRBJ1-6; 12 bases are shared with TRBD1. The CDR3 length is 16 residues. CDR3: CVSTSGTGGYNSPLHF. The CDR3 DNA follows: TGTGTCAGCACTTCCGGGACAGGGGGCTATAATTCACCACTCCACTTT.

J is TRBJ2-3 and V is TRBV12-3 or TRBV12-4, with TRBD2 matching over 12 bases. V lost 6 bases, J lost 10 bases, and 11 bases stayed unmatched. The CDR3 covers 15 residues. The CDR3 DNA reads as TGTGCCAGCAGGATCCCGGGACTAGCGGGTGAGGCGCAGTATTTT. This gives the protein CASRIPGLAGEAQYF.

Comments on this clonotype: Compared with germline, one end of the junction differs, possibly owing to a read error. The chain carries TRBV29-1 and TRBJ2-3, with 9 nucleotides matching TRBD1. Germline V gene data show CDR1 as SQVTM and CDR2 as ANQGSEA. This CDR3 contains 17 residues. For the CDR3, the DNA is TGCAGCTTACTCCCATATGTGACAGGGGGGAACGCAGATACACAGTTTTTT. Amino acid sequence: CSLLPYVTGGNADTQFF.

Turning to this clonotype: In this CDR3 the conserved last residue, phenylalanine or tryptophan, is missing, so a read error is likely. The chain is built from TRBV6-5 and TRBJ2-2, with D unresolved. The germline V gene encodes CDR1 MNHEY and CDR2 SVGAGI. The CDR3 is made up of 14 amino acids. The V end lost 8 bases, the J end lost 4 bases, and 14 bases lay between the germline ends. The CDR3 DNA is TGTGCCAGCGAGGCGCTCAAGAGCACCGGGGAGCTGTTTTAT. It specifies CASEALKSTGELFY.

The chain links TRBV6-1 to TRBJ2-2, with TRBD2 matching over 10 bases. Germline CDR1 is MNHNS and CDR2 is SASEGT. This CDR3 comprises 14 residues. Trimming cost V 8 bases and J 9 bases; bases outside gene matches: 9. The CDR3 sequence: CASWSGGVSRELFF. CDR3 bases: TGTGCCAGCTGGAGCGGGGGGGTCTCCAGGGAGCTGTTTTTT.

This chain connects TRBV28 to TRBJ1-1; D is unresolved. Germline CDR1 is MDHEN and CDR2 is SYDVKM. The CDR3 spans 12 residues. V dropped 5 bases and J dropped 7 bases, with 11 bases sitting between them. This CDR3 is CASSRTRFEAFF. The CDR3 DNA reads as TGTGCCAGCAGTCGCACAAGGTTTGAAGCTTTCTTT.

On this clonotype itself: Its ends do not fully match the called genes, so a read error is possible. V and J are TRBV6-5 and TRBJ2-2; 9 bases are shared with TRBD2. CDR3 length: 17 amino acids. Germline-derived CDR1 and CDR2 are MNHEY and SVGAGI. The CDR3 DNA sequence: TGTGCCAGCAGTTACTCGTTAGCGGGAGCTAACACCGCGGAGCTGTTTTTT. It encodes CASSYSLAGANTAELFF.

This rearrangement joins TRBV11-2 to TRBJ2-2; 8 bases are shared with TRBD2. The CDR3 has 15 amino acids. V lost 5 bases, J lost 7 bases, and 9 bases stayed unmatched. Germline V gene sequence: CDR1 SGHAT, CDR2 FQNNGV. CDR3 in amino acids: CASSPLTGGIGELFF. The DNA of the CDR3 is TGTGCCAGCAGCCCCTTAACGGGGGGGATCGGGGAGCTGTTTTTT.

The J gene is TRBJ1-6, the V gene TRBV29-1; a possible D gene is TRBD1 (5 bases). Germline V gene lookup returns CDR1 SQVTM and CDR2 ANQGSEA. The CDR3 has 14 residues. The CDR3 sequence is CTVREGNYNSPLHF. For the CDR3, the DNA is TGCACTGTCAGAGAGGGGAATTATAATTCACCCCTCCACTTT.

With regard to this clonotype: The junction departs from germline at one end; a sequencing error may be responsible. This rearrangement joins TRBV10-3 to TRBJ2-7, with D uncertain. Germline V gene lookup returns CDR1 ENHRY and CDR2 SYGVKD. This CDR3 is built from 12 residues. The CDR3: CAISSADHDQYF. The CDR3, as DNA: TGTGCCATCAGTAGTGCGGATCACGATCAGTACTTC.